This T cell receptor (beta chain) was retrieved from a study of CD8+ T cells in alopecia areata. About the study: Treatment with tofacitinib (6 to 18 months) was followed by 6 months off drug. Study observations and caveats: Researchers report lesional scalp, most notably alopecia totalis/universalis, outstripped normal scalp in clonality.

The authors extracted RNA and reverse transcribed it into cDNA as the sequencing template. The data were produced by immunoSEQ multiplex PCR, yet TCRdb's version contains in-frame clones alone and is incomplete. The sample consists of approximately 180,000 clones, roughly 60% of them appearing once. As for this clone: Its target is unknown.

Patients with alopecia areata provided lesional scalp punch biopsies as well as peripheral blood. This CDR3 has 15 residues. The V gene lost 2 bases and the J gene lost 0 bases, with 12 bases spanning the gap. Germline V gene sequence: CDR1 SGHRS, CDR2 YFSETQ. Sequencing used CD4+ T cells sorted from blood, obtained at week 0. The chain recombines TRBV5-1 with TRBJ2-7; D gene uncertain. The clonotype comes from a human donor with alopecia areata. This CDR3 reads CASSLDAYNSYEQYF. CDR3 nucleotides: TGCGCCAGCAGCTTAGATGCCTACAACTCCTACGAGCAGTACTTC.